The 13 T cell receptor beta chains below all came from one sample that was sequenced in a study of T-cell reconstitution after alpha-beta-depleted transplantation in children. The TCRbeta library incorporated unique molecular identifiers. TCRdb re-called the PCR reads through MiXCR, storing one row per CDR3 protein. This sample has roughly 120,000 distinct CDR3 sequences, with 20% to 25% found just once. The sample in question was PBMCs, mostly from graft donor cells, obtained 180 days after TCRalphabeta/CD19-depleted stem cell transplant. These receptors were collected from a male patient between 2 and 15 years old who had a stem cell transplant for chronic granulomatous disease, so the T cells may come from the graft donor.

This clonotype showed up just a few times. This chain connects TRBV12-3 or TRBV12-4 to TRBJ2-7; D not resolved. This CDR3 is built from 10 residues. V lost 6 bases, J lost 12 bases, and 12 bases lay in between. The CDR3 reads CASSPDPAYF. CDR3 DNA sequence: TGTGCCAGCAGCCCGGACCCCGCGTACTTC.

This clonotype was recorded at least ten times. The chain carries TRBV6-5 and TRBJ2-3, with D perhaps TRBD1 or TRBD2 (5 bases each). The V gene lost 6 bases and the J gene lost 4 bases, with 14 bases spanning the gap. This CDR3 comprises 14 residues. CDR1 is MNHEY, CDR2 SVGAGI, per germline. This CDR3 reads CASSRDLWADTQYF. In DNA, the CDR3 is TGTGCCAGCAGCCGGGACCTATGGGCAGATACGCAGTATTTT.

The chain employs TRBV18 and TRBJ1-5; D unresolved. V shed 1 base and J shed 3 bases, with 10 bases lying between them. This CDR3 is built from 15 residues. Germline CDR1 and CDR2: KGHSH and LQKENI. Written as DNA, the CDR3 is TGTGCCAGCTCACCACGAGTACAGAACAATCAGCCCCAGCATTTT. Protein sequence: CASSPRVQNNQPQHF.

This chain uses TRBV4-1 with TRBJ2-3; a possible D gene is TRBD1 (6 bases). Per germline, CDR1 MGHRA and CDR2 YSYEKL. The CDR3 totals 15 residues. V was cut by 6 bases and J by 0 bases, with 13 bases left in between. The CDR3 protein is CASSQDSPSTDTQYF. The CDR3 DNA follows: TGCGCCAGCAGTCAGGACAGCCCTAGCACAGATACGCAGTATTTT.

The table lists this clonotype with many counts. The chain employs TRBV20-1 and TRBJ2-1, with 12 positions matching TRBD2. CDR1 and CDR2 from the germline V gene are DFQATT and SNEGSKA (reference sequence). After removal of 3 bases from V and 10 bases from J, the junction contained 4 bases not matched to a gene. This CDR3 contains 13 residues. CDR3 nucleotide sequence: TGCAGTGCTAGGGGACTAGCGGGCCAGGAGCAGTTCTTC. Protein: CSARGLAGQEQFF.

This clonotype has a count of ten or more. The rearrangement links TRBV20-1 to TRBJ2-5, with D maybe TRBD1 (6 bases). Germline CDR1 and CDR2: DFQATT and SNEGSKA (reference sequence). The CDR3 contains 14 residues. The V end lost 0 bases, the J end lost 5 bases, and 13 bases lay between the germline ends. CDR3: CSARDSGVGETQYF. For the CDR3, the DNA is TGCAGTGCTAGAGATTCAGGGGTTGGTGAGACCCAGTACTTC.

The table lists this clonotype with many counts. The chain uses TRBV9 and TRBJ1-6; TRBD1 matches at 10 bases. From germline, CDR1 is SGDLS and CDR2 YYNGEE. CDR3 length: 15 amino acids. V gave up 0 bases and J gave up 7 bases; unmatched junction bases: 1. CDR3 coding DNA: TGTGCCAGCAGCGTAGGGACAGGGGGAAATTCACCCCTCCACTTT. Its protein is CASSVGTGGNSPLHF.

This CDR3 reads CASSQASDYEQYF. The CDR3 DNA reads as TGTGCCAGCAGCCAAGCCAGCGACTACGAGCAGTACTTC. The chain combines TRBV3-1 with TRBJ2-7; D unresolved. Between the trimmed V and J ends, which lost 1 base and 3 bases, there was a span of 7 bases. The CDR3 extends over 13 amino acids. CDR1 LGHDT and CDR2 YNNKEL come from the germline V gene (reference sequence).

This sequence joins TRBV5-3 and TRBJ2-1; no definite D call. TRBV5-3 falls under the ORF class, with uncertain function. The germline V and J ends were trimmed by 0 bases and 3 bases, with 13 bases remaining between them. The CDR3 runs 16 residues. CDR3 sequence (DNA): TGTGCCAGAAGCTTGGCCAAACACCTCATCTACAATGAGCAGTTCTTC. It codes for CARSLAKHLIYNEQFF.

This clonotype was seen only a few times. The chain employs TRBV29-1 and TRBJ1-3; D may be TRBD1 (5 bases). Trimming pared 6 bases from V and 2 bases from J, leaving 14 bases between. Germline lookup yields CDR1 SQVTM and CDR2 ANQGSEA. This CDR3 spans 14 amino acids. The CDR3 here is CSVLHPGAGNTIYF. The CDR3 DNA is TGCAGCGTCCTCCACCCGGGGGCTGGAAACACCATATATTTT.

This clonotype was observed many times. The V gene is TRBV1, the J gene TRBJ2-3. TRBV1 is a listed pseudogene. The CDR3 covers 13 residues. CDR3: CTSSHRGTDTQYF. Here the CDR3 DNA reads TGCACCAGCAGCCATCGCGGAACAGATACGCAGTATTTT.

The CDR3 coding sequence is TGCGCCAGCAGCTTGGTGGGACTGAACACCGGGGAGCTGTTTTTT. Its translation: CASSLVGLNTGELFF. This chain joins TRBV5-1 and TRBJ2-2; D might be TRBD2 (6 bases). Deletions cut 0 bases from V and 1 base from J, with 7 bases between. Germline V gene lookup returns CDR1 SGHRS and CDR2 YFSETQ. This CDR3 has 15 amino acids.

The count of this clonotype is one. The chain employs TRBV5-1 and TRBJ2-7; D remains ambiguous. Trimming removed 4 bases at V and 2 bases at J, with 10 bases between. The CDR3 consists of 13 residues. The germline V gene encodes CDR1 SGHRS and CDR2 YFSETQ. CDR3 nucleotide sequence: TGCGCCAGCAGCGATGGACCAGCCTACGAGCAGTACTTC. It is translated as CASSDGPAYEQYF. Full variable domain (outside the CDR3, taken from reference TRBV5-1 and TRBJ2-7): KAGVTQTPRYLIKTRGQQVTLSCSPISGHRSVSWYQQTPGQGLQFLFEYFSETQRNKGNFPGRFSGRQFSNSRSEMNVSTLELGDSALYLCASSDGPAYEQYFGPGTRLTVT.